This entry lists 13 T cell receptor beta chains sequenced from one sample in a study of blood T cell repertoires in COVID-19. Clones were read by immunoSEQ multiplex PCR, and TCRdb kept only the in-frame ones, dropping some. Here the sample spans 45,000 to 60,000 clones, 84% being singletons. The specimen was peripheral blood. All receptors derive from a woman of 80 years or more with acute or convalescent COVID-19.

The CDR3 region is CASSRRTGDTEAFF. The CDR3 nucleotides read TGTGCCAGCAGCAGGAGAACAGGGGATACTGAAGCTTTCTTT. V usage is TRBV13 and J usage is TRBJ1-1, with 7 bases identical to TRBD1. Germline-derived CDR1 and CDR2 are PRHDT and FYEKMQ (reference sequence). The CDR3 sequence is 14 residues long. V was clipped by 5 bases and J by 5 bases; unmatched bases: 8. Full variable domain (remainder filled in from reference TRBV13 and TRBJ1-1): AAGVIQSPRHLIKEKRETATLKCYPIPRHDTVYWYQQGPGQDPQFLISFYEKMQSDKGSIPDRFSAQQFSDYHSELNMSSLELGDSALYFCASSRRTGDTEAFFGQGTRLTVV.

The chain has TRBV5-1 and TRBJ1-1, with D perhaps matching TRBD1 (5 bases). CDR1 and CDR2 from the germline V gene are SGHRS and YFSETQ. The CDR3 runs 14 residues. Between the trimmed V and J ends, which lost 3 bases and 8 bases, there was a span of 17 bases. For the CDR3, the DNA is TGCGCCAGCAGCTCCTCAGGGTCCCCTACAGAAGCTTTCTTT. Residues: CASSSSGSPTEAFF.

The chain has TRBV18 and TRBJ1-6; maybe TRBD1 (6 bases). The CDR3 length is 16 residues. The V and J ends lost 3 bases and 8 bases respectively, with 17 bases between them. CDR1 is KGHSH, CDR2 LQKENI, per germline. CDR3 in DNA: TGTGCCAGCTCACCCCGTGTTGGGGGGGCAGATTCACCCCTCCACTTT. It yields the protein CASSPRVGGADSPLHF.

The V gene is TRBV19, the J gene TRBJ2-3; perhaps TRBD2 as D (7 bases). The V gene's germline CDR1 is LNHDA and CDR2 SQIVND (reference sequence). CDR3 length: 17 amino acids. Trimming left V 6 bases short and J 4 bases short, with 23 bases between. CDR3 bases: TGTGCCAGTAGACGGACTCCGGCGGGGGCAGGGGCAGATACGCAGTATTTT. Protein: CASRRTPAGAGADTQYF.

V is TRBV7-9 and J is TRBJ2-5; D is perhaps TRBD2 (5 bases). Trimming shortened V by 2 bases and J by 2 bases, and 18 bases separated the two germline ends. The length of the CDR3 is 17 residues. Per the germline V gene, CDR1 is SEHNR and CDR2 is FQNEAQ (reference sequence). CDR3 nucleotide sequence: TGTGCCAGCAGCTTACGAGGGCTGGCCCTTCCTCAAGAGACCCAGTACTTC. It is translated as CASSLRGLALPQETQYF.

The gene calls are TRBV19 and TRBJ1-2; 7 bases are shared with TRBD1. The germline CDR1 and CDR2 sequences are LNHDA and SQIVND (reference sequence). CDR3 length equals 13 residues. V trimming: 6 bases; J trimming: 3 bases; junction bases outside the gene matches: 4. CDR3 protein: CASRSTGDYGYTF. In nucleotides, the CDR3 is TGTGCCAGTAGAAGCACAGGGGACTATGGCTACACCTTC.

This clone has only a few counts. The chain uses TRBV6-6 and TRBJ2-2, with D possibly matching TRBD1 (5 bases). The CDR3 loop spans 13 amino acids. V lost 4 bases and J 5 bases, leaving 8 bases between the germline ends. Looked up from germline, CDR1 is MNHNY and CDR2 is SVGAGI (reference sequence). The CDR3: CASSSRETGELFF. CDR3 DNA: TGTGCCAGCAGTTCCAGGGAAACCGGGGAGCTGTTTTTT.

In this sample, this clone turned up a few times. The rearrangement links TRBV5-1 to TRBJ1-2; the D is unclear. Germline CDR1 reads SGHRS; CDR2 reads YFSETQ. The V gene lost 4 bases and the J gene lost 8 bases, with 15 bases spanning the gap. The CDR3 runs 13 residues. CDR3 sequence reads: CASSDAGSGGYTF. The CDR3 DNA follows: TGCGCCAGCAGCGACGCGGGGAGCGGGGGCTACACCTTC. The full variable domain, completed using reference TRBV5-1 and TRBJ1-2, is KAGVTQTPRYLIKTRGQQVTLSCSPISGHRSVSWYQQTPGQGLQFLFEYFSETQRNKGNFPGRFSGRQFSNSRSEMNVSTLELGDSALYLCASSDAGSGGYTFGSGTRLTVV.

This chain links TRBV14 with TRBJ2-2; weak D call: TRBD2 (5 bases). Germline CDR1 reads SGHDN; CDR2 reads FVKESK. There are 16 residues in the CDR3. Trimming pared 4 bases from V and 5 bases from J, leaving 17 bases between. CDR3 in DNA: TGTGCCAGCAGCCCTCGAAGGCCAGGAGGAACCGGGGAGCTGTTTTTT. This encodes CASSPRRPGGTGELFF.

The DNA for the CDR3 is TGTGCCAGCAGCAAAGAGGGGGCAGGGGGTGGGAAGCCCCAGCATTTT. As protein: CASSKEGAGGGKPQHF. The chain combines TRBV21-1 with TRBJ1-5; TRBD1, the table's D call, was not compared with the DNA. TRBV21-1 is a pseudogene locus. The CDR3 is 16 amino acids.

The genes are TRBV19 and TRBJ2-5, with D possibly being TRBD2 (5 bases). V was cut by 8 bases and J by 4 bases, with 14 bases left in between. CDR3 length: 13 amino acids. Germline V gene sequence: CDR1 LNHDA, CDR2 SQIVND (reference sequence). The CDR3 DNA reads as TGTGCCAGTTCTCCAGATGGAGGAGAGACCCAGTACTTC. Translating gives CASSPDGGETQYF.

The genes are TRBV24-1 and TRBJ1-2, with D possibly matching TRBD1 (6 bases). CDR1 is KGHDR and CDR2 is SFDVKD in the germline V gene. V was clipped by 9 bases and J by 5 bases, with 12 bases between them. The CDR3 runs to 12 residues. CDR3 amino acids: CATWTDDYGYTF. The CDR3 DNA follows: TGTGCCACCTGGACAGACGATTATGGCTACACCTTC.

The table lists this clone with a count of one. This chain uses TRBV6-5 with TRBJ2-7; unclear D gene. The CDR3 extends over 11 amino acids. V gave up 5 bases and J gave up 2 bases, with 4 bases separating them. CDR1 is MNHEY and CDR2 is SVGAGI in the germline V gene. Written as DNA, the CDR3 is TGTGCCAGCAGTACTCCCTACGAGCAGTACTTC. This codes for CASSTPYEQYF.